This TCR beta chain originates from a study of neoadjuvant anti-PD-1 for oral cavity cancer. Time point denoted: after neoadjuvant nivolumab, at surgical resection. On this clone: Its antigen remains unknown.

Measured with immunoSEQ multiplex PCR; TCRdb has only the in-frame clones, and not every one. The sample includes about 23,000 clones, 45% of them seen just once. Trimming cost V 3 bases and J 3 bases; bases outside gene matches: 4. CDR1 and CDR2 from the germline V gene are SGHNT and YYREEE (reference sequence). The CDR3 has 15 residues. Study-level points and caveats: Each response group had just a few patients in TCR analyses.

The sequence was collected from a person between 35 and 79 years old with oral cavity squamous cell carcinoma. The rearrangement joins TRBV5-4 to TRBJ2-5; 11 bases are shared with TRBD2. The material was tumor tissue, obtained after nivolumab (anti-PD-1) treatment. CDR3 nucleotide sequence: TGTGCCAGCAGCTCGATGGGACTAGCGGAAGAGACCCAGTACTTC. It specifies CASSSMGLAEETQYF.